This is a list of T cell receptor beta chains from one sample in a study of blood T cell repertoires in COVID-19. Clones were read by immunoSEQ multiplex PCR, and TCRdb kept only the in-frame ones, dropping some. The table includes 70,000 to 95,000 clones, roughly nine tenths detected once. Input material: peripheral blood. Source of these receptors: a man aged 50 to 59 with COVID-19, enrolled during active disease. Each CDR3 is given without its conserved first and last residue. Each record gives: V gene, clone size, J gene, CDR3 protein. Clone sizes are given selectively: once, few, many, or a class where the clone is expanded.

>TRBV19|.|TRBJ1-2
ASSFTWGHYGYT
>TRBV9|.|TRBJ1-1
ASSGGQGLEAF
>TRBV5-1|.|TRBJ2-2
ASSQRASWGTGELF
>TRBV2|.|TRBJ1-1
ASSTFPGQGTEAF
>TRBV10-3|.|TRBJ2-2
AIKQGSNTGELF
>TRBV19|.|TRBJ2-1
ASSVGRVNEQF
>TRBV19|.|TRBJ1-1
ASSKGGVVGQAF
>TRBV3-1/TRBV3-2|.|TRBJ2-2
ASSQGLTPLVTGELF
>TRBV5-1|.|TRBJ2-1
ASSLGQGTNEQF
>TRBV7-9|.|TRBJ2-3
ASSSKTESTDTQY
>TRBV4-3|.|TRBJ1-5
ASSRHAGGNQPQH
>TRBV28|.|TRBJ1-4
ASSFRIPPRGEKLF
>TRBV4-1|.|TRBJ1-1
ASSPEGTEAF
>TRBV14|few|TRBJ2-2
ASSRVGSATNTGELF
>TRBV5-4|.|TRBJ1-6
ASSIGGVYNSPLH
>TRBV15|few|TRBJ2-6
ATSRDQGSGANVLT
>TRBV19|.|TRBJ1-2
ASSIGQGAIGYT
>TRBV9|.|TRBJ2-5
ASSEAGQPWETQY
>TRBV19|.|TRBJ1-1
ASSIIGGNTEAF
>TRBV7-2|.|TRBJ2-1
ASSLRGQVQWDEQF
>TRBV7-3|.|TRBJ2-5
ASSLTRRLAPYGTQY
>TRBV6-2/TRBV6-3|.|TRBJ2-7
ASSYDDNSYEQY
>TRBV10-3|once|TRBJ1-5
AISEVPSGGVNQPQH
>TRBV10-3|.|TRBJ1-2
AISETGGVGYT
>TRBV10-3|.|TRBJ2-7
AISESTNRGHEQY
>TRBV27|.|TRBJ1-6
ASSLSAGTYNSPLH
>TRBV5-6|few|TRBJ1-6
ASSSTGNSPLH
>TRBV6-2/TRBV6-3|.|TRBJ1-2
ASSYMAGGNGYT
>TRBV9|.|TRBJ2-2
ASSLGLAGTGELF
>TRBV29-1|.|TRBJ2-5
SVRTRAGRRGETQY
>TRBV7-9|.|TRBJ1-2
ASSTQQKNYGYT
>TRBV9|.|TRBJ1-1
ASSDGTRGMNTEAF
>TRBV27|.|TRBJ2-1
ASSFGGSDNEQF
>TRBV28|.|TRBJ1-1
ASRSMTGGLTEAF
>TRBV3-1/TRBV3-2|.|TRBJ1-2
ASSARGYGYT
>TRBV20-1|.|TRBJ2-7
SAPNSYEQY
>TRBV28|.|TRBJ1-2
ASNFGRRGTGDYGYT
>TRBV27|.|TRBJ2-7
ASSSQPGINYEQY
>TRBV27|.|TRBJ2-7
ASSLFGTTNYEQY
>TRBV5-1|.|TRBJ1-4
ASSLALSGNEKLF
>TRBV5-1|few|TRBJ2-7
ASSLGTPRGSYEQY
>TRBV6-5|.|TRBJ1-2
ASSTGAGYGYT